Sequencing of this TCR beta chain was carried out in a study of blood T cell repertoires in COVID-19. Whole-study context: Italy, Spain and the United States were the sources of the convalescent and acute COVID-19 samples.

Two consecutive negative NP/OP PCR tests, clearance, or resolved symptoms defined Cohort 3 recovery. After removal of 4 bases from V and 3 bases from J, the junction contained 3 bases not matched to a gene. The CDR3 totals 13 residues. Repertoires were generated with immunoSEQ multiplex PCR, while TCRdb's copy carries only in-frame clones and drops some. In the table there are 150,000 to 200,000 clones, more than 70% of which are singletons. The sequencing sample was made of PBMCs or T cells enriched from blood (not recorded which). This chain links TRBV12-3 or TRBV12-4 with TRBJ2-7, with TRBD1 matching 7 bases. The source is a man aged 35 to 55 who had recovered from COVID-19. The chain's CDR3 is CASSSTGVYEQYF. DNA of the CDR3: TGTGCCAGCAGTTCAACAGGGGTCTACGAGCAGTACTTC.